The 16 T cell receptor beta chains presented below share a single source sample, sequenced in a study of blood T cell repertoires in COVID-19. Repertoires were generated with immunoSEQ multiplex PCR, while TCRdb's copy carries only in-frame clones and drops some. Of about 78,000 clones in the sample, around nine tenths were seen once. Sequencing used peripheral blood. The receptor source for this set is a man aged 45 to 65 with active or convalescent COVID-19.

The chain combines TRBV14 with TRBJ1-5, with no clear D. The ends were cut back, 2 bases at V and 1 base at J, with 3 bases in the middle. Germline V gives CDR1 SGHDN, CDR2 FVKESK. This CDR3 spans 13 amino acids. As DNA, the CDR3 is TGTGCCAGCAGCCAAAGCAGCAATCAGCCCCAGCATTTT. Its protein product is CASSQSSNQPQHF.

The V call is TRBV4-1, the J call TRBJ2-7, with 7 bases matching TRBD1. CDR1 is MGHRA, CDR2 YSYEKL, per germline. J lost 4 bases, V lost 1 base, and 10 bases had no gene match. This CDR3 region has 16 residues. The CDR3 sequence is CASSQASEQGRYEQYF. The CDR3 DNA reads as TGCGCCAGCAGCCAAGCGTCAGAACAGGGGCGGTACGAGCAGTACTTC.

The chain carries TRBV5-1 and TRBJ1-2, with TRBD1 identical over 9 bases. Germline trimming cut 4 bases from V and 6 bases from J; bases unmatched to any gene: 4. Germline assignment: CDR1 SGHRS and CDR2 YFSETQ. The CDR3 has 13 amino acids. CDR3 DNA: TGCGCCAGCAGCACCACAGGGGGCGATGGCTACACCTTC. This gives the protein CASSTTGGDGYTF. The variable domain in full, with the rest retrieved from reference TRBV5-1 and TRBJ1-2, is KAGVTQTPRYLIKTRGQQVTLSCSPISGHRSVSWYQQTPGQGLQFLFEYFSETQRNKGNFPGRFSGRQFSNSRSEMNVSTLELGDSALYLCASSTTGGDGYTFGSGTRLTVV.

The gene calls are TRBV7-9 and TRBJ2-7, with D possibly matching TRBD2 (6 bases). CDR3 length: 14 amino acids. Germline loops: CDR1 SEHNR, CDR2 FQNEAQ (reference sequence). Trimming cost V 4 bases and J 1 base, with 11 bases left between them. CDR3 in amino acids: CASSYGTDSYEQYV. The CDR3 DNA reads as TGTGCCAGCAGCTACGGGACTGATTCCTACGAGCAGTACGTC.

This clone was observed a handful of times. This chain uses TRBV30 with TRBJ2-5; 11 bases fit TRBD2. The V segment lost 4 bases and the J segment 1 base; nucleotides outside the gene matches: 2. The length of the CDR3 is 14 residues. The germline V gene encodes CDR1 GTSNPN and CDR2 SVGIG (reference sequence). Here the CDR3 reads CAWTTSGTQETQYF. CDR3 coding DNA: TGTGCCTGGACGACTAGCGGGACCCAAGAGACCCAGTACTTC.

V gene TRBV6-7 combines with J gene TRBJ2-5; 9 bases are shared with TRBD1. TRBV6-7 is sorted into the ORF group, with uncertain function. V lost 0 bases to trimming and J lost 4 bases; unmatched junction nucleotides: 12. CDR3 length: 18 residues. CDR3 in DNA: TGTGCCAGCAGTTACTCGATCTTGGGGGACAGGGTAGGAGAGACCCAGTACTTC. This translates into CASSYSILGDRVGETQYF.

The CDR3 DNA is TGTGCCAGCAATAAACAGGGGCTCCATCAGCCCCAGCATTTT. This codes for CASNKQGLHQPQHF. This rearrangement joins TRBV28 to TRBJ1-5; 7 positions agree with TRBD1. The CDR3 loop spans 14 amino acids. Trimming took 7 bases from V and 5 from J; bases not matched to a gene: 8. Germline lookup yields CDR1 MDHEN and CDR2 SYDVKM.

The chain links TRBV2 to TRBJ2-3; D is possibly TRBD2 (5 bases). In germline, CDR1 is SNHLY, CDR2 FYNNEI. The V end was cut by 7 bases, the J end by 2 bases, with 7 bases between. CDR3 length: 12 residues. CDR3: CASKDFTDTQYF. For the CDR3, the DNA is TGTGCCAGCAAGGACTTCACAGATACGCAGTATTTT. Filled out from reference TRBV2 and TRBJ2-3, the complete variable domain reads EPEVTQTPSHQVTQMGQEVILRCVPISNHLYFYWYRQILGQKVEFLVSFYNNEISEKSEIFDDQFSVERPDGSNFTLKIRSTKLEDSAMYFCASKDFTDTQYFGPGTRLTVL.

The rearrangement uses TRBV4-3 and TRBJ2-1; 8 bases agree with TRBD2. With 0 bases clipped from V and 3 bases from J, the junction kept 4 bases outside the gene matches. From germline, CDR1 is LGHNA and CDR2 YSLEER. The CDR3 runs 16 residues. CDR3 region: CASSQDQSGGYNEQFF. CDR3 nucleotides: TGCGCCAGCAGCCAAGATCAAAGCGGGGGCTACAATGAGCAGTTCTTC.

The chain combines TRBV5-4 with TRBJ2-6, with 7 nucleotides matching TRBD1. The CDR3 is made up of 15 amino acids. The junction had 2 bases not matched to a gene; V was cut back by 4 bases and J by 1 base. Germline values: CDR1 SGHNT, CDR2 YYREEE (reference sequence). The CDR3 DNA sequence: TGTGCCAGCAGCCCGACAGGGTCTGGGGCCAACGTCCTGACTTTC. It codes for CASSPTGSGANVLTF.

The rearrangement joins TRBV5-1 to TRBJ2-1; 10 bases fit TRBD2. Losses at the gene ends were 4 bases for V and 3 bases for J; bases not matched to a gene: 4. CDR3 size: 15 residues. The V gene's germline CDR1 is SGHRS and CDR2 YFSETQ. In nucleotides, the CDR3 is TGCGCCAGCAGCACGCTAGCGGGGGACTACAATGAGCAGTTCTTC. Amino acids: CASSTLAGDYNEQFF.

CDR3 sequence (DNA): TGTGCCAGCTCACCGTCAGGCACTGAAGCTTTCTTT. Its translation: CASSPSGTEAFF. The chain joins TRBV18 to TRBJ1-1; D not certain. Between the trimmed V and J ends, which lost 3 bases and 4 bases, there was a span of 6 bases. This CDR3 comprises 12 residues. Germline V gives CDR1 KGHSH, CDR2 LQKENI. Looking up the rest from reference TRBV18 and TRBJ1-1 gives the full variable domain: NAGVMQNPRHLVRRRGQEARLRCSPMKGHSHVYWYRQLPEEGLKFMVYLQKENIIDESGMPKERFSAEFPKEGPSILRIQQVVRGDSAAYFCASSPSGTEAFFGQGTRLTVV.

This clone was seen once. This sequence joins TRBV6-1 and TRBJ2-2; tentatively, D is TRBD2 (5 bases). V was shortened by 3 bases and J by 1 base, with 12 bases between the two germline ends. The germline gives CDR1 MNHNS, CDR2 SASEGT. The CDR3 sequence is 16 residues long. The CDR3 spells CASSEEVLLNTGELFF. For the CDR3, the DNA is TGTGCCAGCAGTGAGGAGGTGCTCTTGAACACCGGGGAGCTGTTTTTT.

The chain couples TRBV27 to TRBJ2-7, with D tentatively TRBD2 (5 bases). The CDR3 totals 15 residues. Between the trimmed V and J ends, which lost 5 bases and 4 bases, there was a span of 18 bases. Germline V gene sequence: CDR1 MNHEY, CDR2 SMNVEV (reference sequence). DNA for the CDR3: TGTGCCAGCAGTCCCCGGGGTGGTACGTTTTACGAGCAGTACTTC. Its translation is CASSPRGGTFYEQYF.

The CDR3 region is CASSPGQGTETQYF. The CDR3 DNA is TGTGCCAGCAGTCCGGGACAGGGAACAGAGACCCAGTACTTC. The V gene is TRBV7-9, the J gene TRBJ2-5; the match to TRBD1 covers 9 bases. In germline, CDR1 is SEHNR, CDR2 FQNEAQ (reference sequence). The ends lost 6 bases at V and 4 bases at J; junction bases unmatched: 6. This CDR3 has 14 amino acids.

The chain recombines TRBV1 with TRBJ2-7; the table's D gene call, TRBD2, was not cross checked with the DNA. TRBV1 is noted as a pseudogene. The CDR3 is 10 amino acids. The CDR3 protein is CTSSQREQYV. In DNA form, the CDR3 reads TGCACCAGCAGCCAGCGGGAGCAGTACGTC.